This is a list of T cell receptor beta chains from one sample in a study of T-cell reconstitution after alpha-beta-depleted transplantation in children. TCRdb processed the PCR reads anew with MiXCR; each CDR3 protein has one entry. This sample has a few hundred thousand distinct CDR3 sequences, with 10% to 15% found just once. The sample was PBMCs, mostly from graft donor cells, taken 360 days after TCRalphabeta/CD19-depleted stem cell transplant. All receptors derive from a male patient younger than 18 who had a stem cell transplant for acute myeloid leukemia, so the T cells may come from the graft donor. CDR3s include the opening cysteine and the closing phenylalanine or tryptophan. The D gene is left open where the match is weak. Expanded clones are given a class, and other clones once, few, many or no size at all.

cdr3_nt: TGTGCCAGCAGCTCTAGGGGGCGGAATTCACCCCTCCACTTT
cdr3_aa: CASSSRGRNSPLHF
cdr3_length: 14
j_call: TRBJ1-6
clone_size: few
d_call: TRBD1
v_call: TRBV7-8

cdr3_nt: TGTGCCAGCAGCTTGATACAGGGGGACTATGGCTACACCTTC
cdr3_aa: CASSLIQGDYGYTF
cdr3_length: 14
j_call: TRBJ1-2
clone_size: few
d_call: TRBD1
v_call: TRBV11-2

cdr3_nt: TGTGCCAGCAGCTTAGTGGGCCAGGGGAAAACCTACGAGCAGTACTTC
cdr3_aa: CASSLVGQGKTYEQYF
cdr3_length: 16
j_call: TRBJ2-7
clone_size: once
d_call: .
v_call: TRBV7-8

cdr3_nt: TGTGCCTGGAGTGTCGGGACTAGCGGGTTCAATGAGCAGTTCTTC
cdr3_aa: CAWSVGTSGFNEQFF
cdr3_length: 15
j_call: TRBJ2-1
clone_size: few
d_call: TRBD2
v_call: TRBV30

cdr3_nt: TGTGCCAGCAGCTTGAGCGGTTCGGGACTAGCGACCTACAATGAGCAGTTCTTC
cdr3_aa: CASSLSGSGLATYNEQFF
cdr3_length: 18
j_call: TRBJ2-1
clone_size: many
d_call: TRBD2
v_call: TRBV7-2

cdr3_nt: TGTGCCAGCAGCTTAAATCCAGGGGCCTACGAGCAGTACTTC
cdr3_aa: CASSLNPGAYEQYF
cdr3_length: 14
j_call: TRBJ2-7
clone_size: few
d_call: .
v_call: TRBV7-3

cdr3_nt: TGTGCCAGCAGCTTAGTGGGGGGGGGTAACTACGAGCAGTACTTC
cdr3_aa: CASSLVGGGNYEQYF
cdr3_length: 15
j_call: TRBJ2-7
clone_size: few
d_call: TRBD2
v_call: TRBV7-2

cdr3_nt: TGCAGTGGATCGGGGTCGGGCCACGAGGGATTCCTAGCCAAAAACATTCAGTACTTC
cdr3_aa: CSGSGSGHEGFLAKNIQYF
cdr3_length: 19
j_call: TRBJ2-4
clone_size: .
d_call: .
v_call: TRBV20-1

cdr3_nt: TGTGCCAGCAAGGAAAGCGGGAGGGCCACAGATACGCAGTATTTT
cdr3_aa: CASKESGRATDTQYF
cdr3_length: 15
j_call: TRBJ2-3
clone_size: .
d_call: TRBD2
v_call: TRBV28

cdr3_nt: TGTGCCAGCAGCTTAGGACCCCCAGGAGCTGGAGCTTTCTTT
cdr3_aa: CASSLGPPGAGAFF
cdr3_length: 14
j_call: TRBJ1-1
clone_size: .
d_call: .
v_call: TRBV7-9

cdr3_nt: TGCAGCGTTGTAGGTAGGGCCCACGAGCAGTACTTC
cdr3_aa: CSVVGRAHEQYF
cdr3_length: 12
j_call: TRBJ2-7
clone_size: few
d_call: .
v_call: TRBV29-1

cdr3_nt: TGTGCCAGCAGTTACTCGCAGGGGGCCACCGGGGAGCTGTTTTTT
cdr3_aa: CASSYSQGATGELFF
cdr3_length: 15
j_call: TRBJ2-2
clone_size: .
d_call: TRBD1
v_call: TRBV6-2/TRBV6-3

cdr3_nt: TGCGCCAGCAGCAGAGGACAGGGGGGTGAGCAGTTCTTC
cdr3_aa: CASSRGQGGEQFF
cdr3_length: 13
j_call: TRBJ2-1
clone_size: few
d_call: TRBD1
v_call: TRBV5-1

cdr3_nt: TGCAGTGCTAGTCCGACTAGCGGATCCTACGAGCAGTACTTC
cdr3_aa: CSASPTSGSYEQYF
cdr3_length: 14
j_call: TRBJ2-7
clone_size: .
d_call: TRBD2
v_call: TRBV20-1